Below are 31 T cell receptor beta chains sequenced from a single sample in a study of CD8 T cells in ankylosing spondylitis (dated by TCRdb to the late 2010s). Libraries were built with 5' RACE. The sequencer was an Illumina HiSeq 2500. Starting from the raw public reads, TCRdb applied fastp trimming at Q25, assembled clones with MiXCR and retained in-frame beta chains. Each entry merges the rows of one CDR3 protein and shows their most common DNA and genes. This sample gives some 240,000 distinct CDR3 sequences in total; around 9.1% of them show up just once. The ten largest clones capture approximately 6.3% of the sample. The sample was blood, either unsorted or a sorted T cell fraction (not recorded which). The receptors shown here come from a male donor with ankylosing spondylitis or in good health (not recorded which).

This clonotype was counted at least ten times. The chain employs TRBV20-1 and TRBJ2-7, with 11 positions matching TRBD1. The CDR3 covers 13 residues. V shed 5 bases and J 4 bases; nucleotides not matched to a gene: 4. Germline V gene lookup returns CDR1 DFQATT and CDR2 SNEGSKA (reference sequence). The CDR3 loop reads CSARTGGAYEQYF. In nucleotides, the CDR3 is TGCAGTGCTCGGACAGGGGGCGCTTACGAGCAGTACTTC.

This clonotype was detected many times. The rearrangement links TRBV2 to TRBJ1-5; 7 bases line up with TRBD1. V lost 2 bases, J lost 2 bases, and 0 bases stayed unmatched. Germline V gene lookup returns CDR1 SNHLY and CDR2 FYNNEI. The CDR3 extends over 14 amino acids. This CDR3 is CASSEQGGNQPQHF. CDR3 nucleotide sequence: TGTGCCAGCAGTGAACAGGGGGGCAATCAGCCCCAGCATTTT.

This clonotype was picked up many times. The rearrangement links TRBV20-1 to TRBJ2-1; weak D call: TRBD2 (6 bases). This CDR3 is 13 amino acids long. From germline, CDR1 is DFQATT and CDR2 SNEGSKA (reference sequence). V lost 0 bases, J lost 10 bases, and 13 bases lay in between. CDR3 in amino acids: CSARDSRDSEQFF. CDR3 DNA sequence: TGCAGTGCTAGAGATTCCAGGGACTCCGAGCAGTTCTTC.

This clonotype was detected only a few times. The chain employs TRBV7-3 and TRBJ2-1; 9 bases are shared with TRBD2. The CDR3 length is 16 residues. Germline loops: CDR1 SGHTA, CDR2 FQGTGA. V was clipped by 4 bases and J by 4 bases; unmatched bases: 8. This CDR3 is CASSSTTTSGYNEQFF. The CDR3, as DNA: TGTGCCAGCAGCTCAACCACGACTAGCGGTTACAATGAGCAGTTCTTC. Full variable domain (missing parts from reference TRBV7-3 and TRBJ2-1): GAGVSQTPSNKVTEKGKYVELRCDPISGHTALYWYRQSLGQGPEFLIYFQGTGAADDSGLPNDRFFAVRPEGSVSTLKIQRTERGDSAVYLCASSSTTTSGYNEQFFGPGTRLTVL.

CDR3 sequence (DNA): TGTGCCTGGAGTTACGACAGGGGAAACGACGAGCAGTACTTC. The encoded protein is CAWSYDRGNDEQYF. This chain connects TRBV30 to TRBJ2-7, with 8 bases aligning to TRBD1. This CDR3 has 14 amino acids. The V gene end was trimmed by 2 bases and the J gene end by 5 bases; junction bases not matched to a gene: 8. The V gene's germline CDR1 is GTSNPN and CDR2 SVGIG (reference sequence).

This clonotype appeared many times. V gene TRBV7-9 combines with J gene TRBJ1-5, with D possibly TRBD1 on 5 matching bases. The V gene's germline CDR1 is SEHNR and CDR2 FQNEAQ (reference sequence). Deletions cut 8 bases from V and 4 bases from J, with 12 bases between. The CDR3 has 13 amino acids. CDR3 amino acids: CASGGELNQPQHF. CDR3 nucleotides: TGTGCCAGCGGGGGGGAGTTGAATCAGCCCCAGCATTTT.

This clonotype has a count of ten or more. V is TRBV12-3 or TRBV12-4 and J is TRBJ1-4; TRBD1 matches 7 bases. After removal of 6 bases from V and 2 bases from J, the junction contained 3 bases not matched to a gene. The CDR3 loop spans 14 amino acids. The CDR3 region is CASSLQGTNEKLFF. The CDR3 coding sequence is TGTGCCAGCAGCCTACAGGGGACTAATGAAAAACTGTTTTTT.

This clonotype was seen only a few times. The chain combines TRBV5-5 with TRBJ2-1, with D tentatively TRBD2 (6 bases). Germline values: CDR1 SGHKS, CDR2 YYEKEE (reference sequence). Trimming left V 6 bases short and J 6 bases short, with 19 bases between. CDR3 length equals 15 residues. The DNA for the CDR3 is TGTGCCAGCAACCGGAGGGATTCGGTGAGCAATGAGCAGTTCTTC. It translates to CASNRRDSVSNEQFF.

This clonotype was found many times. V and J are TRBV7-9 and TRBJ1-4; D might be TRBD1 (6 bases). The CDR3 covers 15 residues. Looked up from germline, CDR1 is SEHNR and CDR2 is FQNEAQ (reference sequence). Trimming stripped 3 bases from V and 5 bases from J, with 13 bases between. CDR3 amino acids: CASSLKQGINEKLFF. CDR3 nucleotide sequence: TGTGCCAGCAGCTTGAAACAGGGCATAAATGAAAAACTGTTTTTT.

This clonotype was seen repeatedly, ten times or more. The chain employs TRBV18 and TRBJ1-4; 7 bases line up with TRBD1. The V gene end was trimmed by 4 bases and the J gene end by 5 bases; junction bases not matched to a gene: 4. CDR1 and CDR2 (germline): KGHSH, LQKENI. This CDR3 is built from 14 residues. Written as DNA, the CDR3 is TGTGCCAGCTCACTGACAGGGTCGAATGAAAAACTGTTTTTT. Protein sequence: CASSLTGSNEKLFF. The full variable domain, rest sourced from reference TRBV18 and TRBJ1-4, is NAGVMQNPRHLVRRRGQEARLRCSPMKGHSHVYWYRQLPEEGLKFMVYLQKENIIDESGMPKERFSAEFPKEGPSILRIQQVVRGDSAAYFCASSLTGSNEKLFFGSGTQLSVL.

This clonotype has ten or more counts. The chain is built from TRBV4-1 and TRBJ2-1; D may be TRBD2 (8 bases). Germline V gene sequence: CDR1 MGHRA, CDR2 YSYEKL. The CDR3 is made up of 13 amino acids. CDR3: CATRGDSYNEQFF. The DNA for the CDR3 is TGCGCTACGCGGGGGGACAGCTACAATGAGCAGTTCTTC.

CDR3 in DNA: TGTGCCAGCAGCTTAGTTAGGGAAGGGACCCAGTACTTC. It codes for CASSLVREGTQYF. The chain couples TRBV7-2 to TRBJ2-5; no reliable D call. The CDR3 loop spans 13 amino acids. Germline V CDR1 and CDR2: SGHTA, FQGNSA. V lost 1 base and J lost 7, with 10 bases in between.

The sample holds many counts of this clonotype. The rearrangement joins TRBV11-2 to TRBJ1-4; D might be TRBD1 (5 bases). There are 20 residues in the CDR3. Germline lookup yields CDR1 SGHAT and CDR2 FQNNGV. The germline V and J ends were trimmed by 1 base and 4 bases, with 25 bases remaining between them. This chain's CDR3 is CASSLGDGDGRPLVNEKLFF. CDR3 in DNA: TGTGCCAGCAGCTTAGGGGATGGGGACGGCCGTCCCTTAGTTAATGAAAAACTGTTTTTT.

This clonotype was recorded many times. CDR3 residues: CASSPGSNTEAFF. DNA for the CDR3: TGTGCCAGCTCACCAGGGTCGAACACTGAAGCTTTCTTT. The genes are TRBV18 and TRBJ1-1, with D unresolved. V was clipped by 2 bases and J by 1 base, with 5 bases between them. This CDR3 is 13 amino acids long. The germline CDR1 and CDR2 sequences are KGHSH and LQKENI.

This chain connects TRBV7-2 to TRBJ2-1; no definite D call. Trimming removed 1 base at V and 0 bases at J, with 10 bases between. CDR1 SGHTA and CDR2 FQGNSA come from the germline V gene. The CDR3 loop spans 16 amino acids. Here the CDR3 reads CASSLGFRSSYNEQFF. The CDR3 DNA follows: TGTGCCAGCAGCTTAGGATTCAGGAGCTCCTACAATGAGCAGTTCTTC. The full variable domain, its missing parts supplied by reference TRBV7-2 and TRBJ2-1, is GAGVSQSPSNKVTEKGKDVELRCDPISGHTALYWYRQSLGQGLEFLIYFQGNSAPDKSGLPSDRFSAERTGGSVSTLTIQRTQQEDSAVYLCASSLGFRSSYNEQFFGPGTRLTVL.

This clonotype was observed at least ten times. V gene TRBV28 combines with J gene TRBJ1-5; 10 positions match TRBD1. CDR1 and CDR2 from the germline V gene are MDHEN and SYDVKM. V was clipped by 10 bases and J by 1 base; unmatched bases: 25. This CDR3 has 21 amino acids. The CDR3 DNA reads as TGTGCCACCTGCTTATCCCGATGGGGGGGACAGGGGATGGGGAGCAATCAGCCCCAGCATTTT. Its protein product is CATCLSRWGGQGMGSNQPQHF.

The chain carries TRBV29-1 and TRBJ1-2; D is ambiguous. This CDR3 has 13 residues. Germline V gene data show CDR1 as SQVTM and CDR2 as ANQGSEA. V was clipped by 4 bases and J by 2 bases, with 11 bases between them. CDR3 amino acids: CSVGLTLNYGYTF. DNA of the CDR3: TGCAGCGTTGGATTGACACTCAACTATGGCTACACCTTC.

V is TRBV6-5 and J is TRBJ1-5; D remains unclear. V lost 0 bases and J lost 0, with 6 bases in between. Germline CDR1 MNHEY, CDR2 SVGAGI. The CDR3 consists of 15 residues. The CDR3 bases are TGTGCCAGCAGTTACTCCGGGGATAGCAATCAGCCCCAGCATTTT. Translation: CASSYSGDSNQPQHF.

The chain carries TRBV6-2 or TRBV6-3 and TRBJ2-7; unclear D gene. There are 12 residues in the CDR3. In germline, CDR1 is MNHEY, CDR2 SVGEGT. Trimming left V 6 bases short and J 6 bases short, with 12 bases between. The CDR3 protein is CASSPSGGEQYF. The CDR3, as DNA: TGTGCCAGCAGCCCCTCGGGTGGCGAGCAGTACTTC.

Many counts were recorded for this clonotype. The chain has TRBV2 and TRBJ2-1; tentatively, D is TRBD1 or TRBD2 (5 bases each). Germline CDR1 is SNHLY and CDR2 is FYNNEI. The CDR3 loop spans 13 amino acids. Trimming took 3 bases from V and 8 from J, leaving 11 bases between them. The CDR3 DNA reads TGTGCCAGCAGTGAGTGGGGGTGGGATGAGCAGTTCTTC. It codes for CASSEWGWDEQFF.

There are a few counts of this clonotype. The CDR3 here is CSARDREGSQYNEQFF. CDR3 DNA sequence: TGCAGTGCTAGAGACAGGGAGGGCTCTCAGTACAATGAGCAGTTCTTC. This sequence joins TRBV20-1 and TRBJ2-1, with TRBD2 identical over 7 bases. With 0 bases clipped from V and 4 bases from J, the junction kept 9 bases outside the gene matches. The length of the CDR3 is 16 residues. The germline V gene encodes CDR1 DFQATT and CDR2 SNEGSKA (reference sequence).

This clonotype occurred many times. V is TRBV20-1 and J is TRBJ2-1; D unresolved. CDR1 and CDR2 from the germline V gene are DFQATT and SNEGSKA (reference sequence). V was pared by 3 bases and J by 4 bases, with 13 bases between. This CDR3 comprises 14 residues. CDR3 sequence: CSARPRTQYNEQFF. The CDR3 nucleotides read TGCAGTGCTAGGCCCCGGACCCAATACAATGAGCAGTTCTTC.

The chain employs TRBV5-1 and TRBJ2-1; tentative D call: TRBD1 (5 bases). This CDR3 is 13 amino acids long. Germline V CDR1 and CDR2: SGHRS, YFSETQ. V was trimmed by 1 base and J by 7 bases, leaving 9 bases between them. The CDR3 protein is CASSLQGTNEQFF. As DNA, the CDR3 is TGCGCCAGCAGCTTGCAGGGAACGAATGAGCAGTTCTTC.

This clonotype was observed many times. The CDR3: CSARLKGRLNTEAFF. The CDR3 DNA sequence: TGCAGTGCTAGATTGAAGGGACGTTTGAACACTGAAGCTTTCTTT. The J gene is TRBJ1-1, the V gene TRBV20-1; maybe TRBD1 (5 bases). CDR1 is DFQATT, CDR2 SNEGSKA, per germline (reference sequence). V lost 2 bases and J lost 0, with 13 bases in between. CDR3 length equals 15 residues.

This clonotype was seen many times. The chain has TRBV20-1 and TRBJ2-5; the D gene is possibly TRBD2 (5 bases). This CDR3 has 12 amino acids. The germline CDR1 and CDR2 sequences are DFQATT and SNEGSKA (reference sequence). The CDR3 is CTIRGLQETQYF. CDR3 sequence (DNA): TGCACGATTCGAGGGCTCCAAGAGACCCAGTACTTC.

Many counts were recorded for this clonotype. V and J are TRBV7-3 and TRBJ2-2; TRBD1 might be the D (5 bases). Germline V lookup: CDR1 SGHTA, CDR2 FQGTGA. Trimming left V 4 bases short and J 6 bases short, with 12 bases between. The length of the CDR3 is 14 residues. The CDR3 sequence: CASSSRGGAGELFF. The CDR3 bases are TGTGCCAGCAGCTCAAGGGGCGGCGCCGGGGAGCTGTTTTTT. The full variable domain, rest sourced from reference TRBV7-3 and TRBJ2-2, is GAGVSQTPSNKVTEKGKYVELRCDPISGHTALYWYRQSLGQGPEFLIYFQGTGAADDSGLPNDRFFAVRPEGSVSTLKIQRTERGDSAVYLCASSSRGGAGELFFGEGSRLTVL.

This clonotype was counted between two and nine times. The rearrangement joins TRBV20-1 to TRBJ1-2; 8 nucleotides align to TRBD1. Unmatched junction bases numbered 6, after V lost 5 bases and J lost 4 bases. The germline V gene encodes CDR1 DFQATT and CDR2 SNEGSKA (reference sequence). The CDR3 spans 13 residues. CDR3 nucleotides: TGCAGTGCTGAGGACAGGGCAGGCTATGGCTACACCTTC. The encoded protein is CSAEDRAGYGYTF.

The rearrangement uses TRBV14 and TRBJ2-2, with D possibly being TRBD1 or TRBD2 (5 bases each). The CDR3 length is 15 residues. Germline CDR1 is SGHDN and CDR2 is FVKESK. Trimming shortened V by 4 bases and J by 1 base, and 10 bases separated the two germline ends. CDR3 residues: CASSLWGMNTGELFF. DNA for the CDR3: TGTGCCAGCAGCCTTTGGGGGATGAACACCGGGGAGCTGTTTTTT.

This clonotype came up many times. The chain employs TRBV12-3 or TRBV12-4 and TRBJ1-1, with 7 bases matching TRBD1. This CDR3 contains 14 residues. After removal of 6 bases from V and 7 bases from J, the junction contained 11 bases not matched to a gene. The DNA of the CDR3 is TGTGCCAGCAGCTTATCCCAGACAGGGCTTGAAGCTTTCTTT. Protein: CASSLSQTGLEAFF.

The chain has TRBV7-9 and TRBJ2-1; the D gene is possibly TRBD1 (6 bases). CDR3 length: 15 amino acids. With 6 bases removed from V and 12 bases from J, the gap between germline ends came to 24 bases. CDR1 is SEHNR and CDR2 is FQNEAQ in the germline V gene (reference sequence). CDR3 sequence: CASSSTGVSPVSQFF. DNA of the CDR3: TGTGCCAGCAGTTCGACAGGCGTCTCCCCCGTGTCGCAGTTCTTC.

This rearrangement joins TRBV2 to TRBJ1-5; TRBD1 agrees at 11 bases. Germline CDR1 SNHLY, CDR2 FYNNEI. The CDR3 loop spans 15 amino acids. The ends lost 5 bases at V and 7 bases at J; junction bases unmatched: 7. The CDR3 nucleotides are TGTGCCAGCAGTAGGACAGGGGGCTCGGGGCAGCCCCAGCATTTT. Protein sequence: CASSRTGGSGQPQHF.